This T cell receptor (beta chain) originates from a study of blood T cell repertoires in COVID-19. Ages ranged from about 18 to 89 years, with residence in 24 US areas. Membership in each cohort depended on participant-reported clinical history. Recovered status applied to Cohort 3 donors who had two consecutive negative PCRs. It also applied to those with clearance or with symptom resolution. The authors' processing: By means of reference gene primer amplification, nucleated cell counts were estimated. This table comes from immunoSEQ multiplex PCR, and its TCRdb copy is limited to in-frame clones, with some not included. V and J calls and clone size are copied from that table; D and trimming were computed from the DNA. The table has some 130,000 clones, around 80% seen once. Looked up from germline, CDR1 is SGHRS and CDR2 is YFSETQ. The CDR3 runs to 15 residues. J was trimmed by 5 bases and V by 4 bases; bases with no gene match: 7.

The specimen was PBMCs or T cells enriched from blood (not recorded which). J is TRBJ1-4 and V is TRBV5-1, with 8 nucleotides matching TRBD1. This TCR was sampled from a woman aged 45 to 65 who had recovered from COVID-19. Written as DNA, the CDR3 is TGCGCCAGCAGCCCCAGGACAGGGCCGAATGAAAAACTGTTTTTT. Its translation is CASSPRTGPNEKLFF.